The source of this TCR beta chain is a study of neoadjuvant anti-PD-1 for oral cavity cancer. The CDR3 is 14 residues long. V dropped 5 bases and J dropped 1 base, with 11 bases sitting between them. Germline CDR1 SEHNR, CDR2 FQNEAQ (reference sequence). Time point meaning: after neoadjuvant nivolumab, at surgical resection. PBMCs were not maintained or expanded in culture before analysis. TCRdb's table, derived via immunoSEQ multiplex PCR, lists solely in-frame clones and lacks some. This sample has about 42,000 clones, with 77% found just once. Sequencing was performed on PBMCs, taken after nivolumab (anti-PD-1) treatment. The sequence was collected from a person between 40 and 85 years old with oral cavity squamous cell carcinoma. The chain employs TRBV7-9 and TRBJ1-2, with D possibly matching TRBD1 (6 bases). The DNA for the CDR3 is TGTGCCAGCAGCGGACAGAGTATTAACTATGGCTACACCTTC. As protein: CASSGQSINYGYTF.